This T cell receptor beta chain was identified during a study of human T cells and chemical hapten exposure (dated by TCRdb to about 2021). In terms of the full investigation: Libraries were combined into a pool for sequencing, and differences in TCR yield between samples came mainly from small differences in library volumes within the pool. Peripheral blood TCR repertoire changes were tracked in vivo in alopecia patients during primary and secondary sensitization to the hapten diphenylcyclopropenone (DPC). Each blood RNA sample was used to sequence both TCR alpha and TCR beta chains.

The CDR3 numbers 15 residues from cysteine through phenylalanine. Only CDR3 DNA remains: 45 bases, in frame from the first base. The trim is 1 base for V and 4 bases for J, with a gap of 14 bases between the germline ends. The germline V gene provides CDR1 LGHNA and CDR2 YNFKEQ. The time point label, read with the paper, signifies: healthy volunteer bleed at 2 weeks. Total RNA was isolated from unfractionated whole blood collected in Tempus Blood RNA tubes. Roughly five healthy volunteers acted as controls for TCR sequencing and had blood drawn at day 0, 2 weeks and 6 weeks. What the research found in general, with its limitations: Repeated subsampling changed both the strength of the expansion versus patch-test correlation and the threshold at which that correlation became significant. The number of TCRs above 1 in 1000 frequency did not change with DPC sensitization; there was no evidence of global repertoire structure alterations.

This clonotype was seen ten or more times. There is no known antigen for this receptor. The sample holds no much larger clone one base away, and base qualities are not on file. The protocol used for the library was RACE. Sequencing instrument: NextSeq 500. During library preparation, unique molecular identifiers were attached to individual cDNA molecules so that TCRs could be counted quantitatively and reproducibly. The original methods were these. The median number of TCRs per sample was 85,000 to 100,000, ranging from about 20,000 to 690,600. The Decombinator software suite was used to annotate V, J and CDR3 in the TCR reads. To make PS versus PT1 abundance plots, every sample was subsampled to the same number of TCRs (28,000). Expanded TCRs were defined as absent before sensitization and observed at least eight times at the 2-week time point. The public reads were reprocessed in TCRdb via fastp at Q25 and MiXCR, keeping in-frame beta chains. Identical CDR3 proteins give one entry, which carries the most common genes and DNA. These V and J calls derive from TCRdb rather than the authors' analysis. In this sample the table shows about 45,000 distinct CDR3 sequences, about 4.1% of which occur a single time. About 6% of the sample belongs to the ten largest clones.

This TCR derives from a human donor in good health. Some clones in this sample may be carry-over from other donors' samples. The chain joins TRBV4-2 to TRBJ2-7; perhaps TRBD1 is the D gene, with 5 bases matching. Sequenced sample: whole blood. The nucleotide sequence reads as follows: TGTGCCAGCAGCCAAGCTCGGCAGGGTAGATACGAGCAGTACTTC. This translates into CASSQARQGRYEQYF.